This entry lists 10 T cell receptor beta chains sequenced from one sample in a study of naive and memory T cell subsets. Study outcomes and limitations: A few larger clonotypes appeared in naive repertoires, especially CD8, possibly memory cells re-expressing CD45RA.

Two oligonucleotides, mixed equimolar, formed the beta constant-region primer covering TRBC1 and TRBC2. Four rounds of PCR amplified the ligated cDNA using nested alpha and beta constant-region primers plus SP2. MiXCR, run by TCRdb on the UMI-ligation and nested PCR reads, gives a single entry per CDR3 protein. This table has 90,000 to 120,000 distinct CDR3 sequences, more than 14% appearing once. These receptors' targets are unknown. Input material: naive CD8+ T cells from blood. All receptors derive from a human donor in good health.

This clonotype was counted between two and nine times. The chain couples TRBV28 to TRBJ2-7; D remains ambiguous. Trimming took off 5 bases at V and 2 bases at J, with 10 bases between the two ends. The CDR3 extends over 13 amino acids. Germline V gene lookup returns CDR1 MDHEN and CDR2 SYDVKM. The CDR3 sequence is CASSGPGTYEQYF. CDR3 sequence (DNA): TGTGCCAGCAGTGGCCCCGGCACCTACGAGCAGTACTTC.

This clonotype has a handful of counts. This sequence joins TRBV12-3 or TRBV12-4 and TRBJ2-7; D may match TRBD1 or TRBD2 (5 bases each). V lost 2 bases and J 6 bases, leaving 11 bases between the germline ends. The CDR3 is 13 residues long. The CDR3 DNA reads TGTGCCAGCAGTTTATGGCTGGGGGTCGAGCAGTACTTC. It codes for CASSLWLGVEQYF.

This clonotype was found many times. One end of the junction is discordant with germline, which a read error may explain. V is TRBV4-3 and J is TRBJ2-3; no firm D call. Germline V lookup: CDR1 LGHNA, CDR2 YSLEER. The CDR3 extends over 14 amino acids. CDR3 nucleotides: TGCGCCAGCAGCCAAGCACACTCCCGGGCGCATCCGAATTTT. This encodes CASSQAHSRAHPNF.

This clonotype ranks as medium-sized (0.01 to 0.1%). The chain has TRBV6-2 or TRBV6-3 and TRBJ1-1; D uncertain. The germline V gene encodes CDR1 MNHEY and CDR2 SVGEGT. Trimming took 5 bases from V and 6 from J, leaving 22 bases between them. The CDR3 covers 16 residues. CDR3 DNA sequence: TGTGCCAGCAGTGAAACCGTTGATGGACCCCGGGCTGAAGCTTTCTTT. Encoded protein: CASSETVDGPRAEAFF.

This clonotype was detected only a few times. The chain joins TRBV7-9 to TRBJ1-1; TRBD1 might be the D (5 bases). V was clipped by 0 bases and J by 2 bases, with 13 bases between them. Germline-derived CDR1 and CDR2 are SEHNR and FQNEAQ (reference sequence). This CDR3 region has 16 residues. CDR3 nucleotide sequence: TGTGCCAGCAGCTTAGCGCCGGGGCAGCCAAACACTGAAGCTTTCTTT. It specifies CASSLAPGQPNTEAFF.

The rearrangement joins TRBV7-2 to TRBJ2-1; the match to TRBD2 covers 13 bases. This CDR3 is built from 16 residues. Looked up from germline, CDR1 is SGHTA and CDR2 is FQGNSA. With 1 base clipped from V and 5 bases from J, the junction kept 2 bases outside the gene matches. As DNA, the CDR3 is TGTGCCAGCAGCTTAGTGGGACTAGCGGGGAACAATGAGCAGTTCTTC. Translation gives CASSLVGLAGNNEQFF. The full variable domain, completed using reference TRBV7-2 and TRBJ2-1, is GAGVSQSPSNKVTEKGKDVELRCDPISGHTALYWYRQSLGQGLEFLIYFQGNSAPDKSGLPSDRFSAERTGGSVSTLTIQRTQQEDSAVYLCASSLVGLAGNNEQFFGPGTRLTVL.

This clonotype was counted only a few times. V is TRBV5-1 and J is TRBJ2-1; TRBD1 is a possible D gene (5 bases). V was shortened by 0 bases and J by 2 bases, with 6 bases between the two germline ends. Per germline, CDR1 SGHRS and CDR2 YFSETQ. The CDR3 is 14 residues long. CDR3 sequence reads: CASSLVGPYNEQFF. The CDR3 DNA reads TGCGCCAGCAGCTTGGTGGGGCCCTACAATGAGCAGTTCTTC.

At least ten counts were recorded for this clonotype. The chain recombines TRBV7-6 with TRBJ2-3; D may be TRBD1 or TRBD2 (5 bases each). The V gene's germline CDR1 is SGHVS and CDR2 FNYEAQ. CDR3 length: 15 residues. V lost 1 base to trimming and J lost 3 bases, with 11 bases between them. The CDR3 DNA is TGTGCCAGCAGCTTAGTGGGACCAGAGACAGATACGCAGTATTTT. This sequence encodes CASSLVGPETDTQYF.

There are many counts of this clonotype. The V call is TRBV4-2, the J call TRBJ2-3; D call uncertain. Germline values: CDR1 LGHNA, CDR2 YNFKEQ. The CDR3 totals 12 residues. Between the trimmed V and J ends, which lost 0 bases and 4 bases, there was a span of 2 bases. CDR3 sequence: CASSQEADTQYF. The CDR3 DNA is TGTGCCAGCAGCCAAGAAGCAGATACGCAGTATTTT.

The chain carries TRBV7-9 and TRBJ2-1, with a weak D call TRBD1 (5 bases). The germline V gene has CDR1 SEHNR and CDR2 FQNEAQ (reference sequence). Trimming removed 2 bases from V and 7 bases from J, with 9 bases in between. This CDR3 comprises 13 residues. The CDR3 DNA follows: TGTGCCAGCAGCTTACAGGGATCGAATGAGCAGTTCTTC. Residues: CASSLQGSNEQFF.